This is a list of T cell receptor beta chains from one sample in a study of T cell responses to AZD1222 COVID-19 vaccine. The repertoire was sequenced with immunoSEQ multiplex PCR; TCRdb's copy has only in-frame clones and lacks some. The profile shows around 200,000 clones, 90% to 95% of them singletons. Sequenced here: peripheral blood, sampled 28 days after the second AZD1222 dose. These receptors were collected from an adult who received the AZD1222 COVID-19 vaccine. Both conserved end residues are part of each CDR3. D genes are given only for firm matches. Size is omitted from some rows. Given values are once, few, many or a class for expanded clones.

d_call: NA; j_call: TRBJ1-6; clone_size: once; v_call: TRBV30; cdr3_aa: CAFLPGHLRDSPLHF; cdr3_nt: TGTGCCTTTCTACCGGGACACCTGAGGGATTCACCCCTCCACTTT
d_call: NA; j_call: TRBJ2-7; clone_size: once; v_call: TRBV4-1; cdr3_aa: CASSPGLFSYEQYF; cdr3_nt: TGCGCCAGCAGCCCGGGACTGTTCTCCTACGAGCAGTACTTC
d_call: NA; j_call: TRBJ2-3; clone_size: NA; v_call: TRBV6-4; cdr3_aa: CASSPFDGGLNTQYF; cdr3_nt: TGTGCCAGCAGTCCCTTTGACGGGGGTTTAAATACGCAGTATTTT
d_call: NA; j_call: TRBJ1-4; clone_size: NA; v_call: TRBV28; cdr3_aa: CASSSPPGNEKLFF; cdr3_nt: TGTGCCAGCAGTTCACCCCCCGGGAATGAAAAACTGTTTTTT
d_call: NA; j_call: TRBJ2-3; clone_size: NA; v_call: TRBV7-3; cdr3_aa: CASSPTGYVSTDTQYF; cdr3_nt: TGTGCCAGCAGCCCCACCGGATATGTTAGCACAGATACGCAGTATTTT
d_call: NA; j_call: TRBJ2-6; clone_size: NA; v_call: TRBV7-2; cdr3_aa: CASSLDPGQSSGANVLTF; cdr3_nt: TGTGCCAGCAGCTTAGATCCGGGGCAGAGCTCTGGGGCCAACGTCCTGACTTTC
d_call: NA; j_call: TRBJ1-2; clone_size: NA; v_call: TRBV6-5; cdr3_aa: CASSYLQGGQSGYTF; cdr3_nt: TGTGCCAGCAGTTACCTCCAGGGCGGCCAGTCTGGCTACACCTTC
d_call: TRBD1; j_call: TRBJ1-1; clone_size: NA; v_call: TRBV19; cdr3_aa: CASSIGTVNTEAFF; cdr3_nt: TGTGCCAGTAGTATTGGGACAGTGAACACTGAAGCTTTCTTT
d_call: NA; j_call: TRBJ2-5; clone_size: once; v_call: TRBV6-2/TRBV6-3; cdr3_aa: CASSFSLDPGTEETQYF; cdr3_nt: TGTGCCAGCAGTTTTTCATTAGACCCCGGGACCGAAGAGACCCAGTACTTC
d_call: NA; j_call: TRBJ1-1; clone_size: NA; v_call: TRBV7-2; cdr3_aa: CASTSTVFRMNTEAFF; cdr3_nt: TGTGCCAGCACCTCCACGGTTTTTCGCATGAACACTGAAGCTTTCTTT
d_call: NA; j_call: TRBJ2-7; clone_size: NA; v_call: TRBV14; cdr3_aa: CASSRMNRDYEQYF; cdr3_nt: TGTGCCAGCAGCCGAATGAACAGAGACTACGAGCAGTACTTC
d_call: NA; j_call: TRBJ1-4; clone_size: NA; v_call: TRBV4-3; cdr3_aa: CASSPGVTNEKLFF; cdr3_nt: TGCGCCAGCAGCCCAGGGGTGACTAATGAAAAACTGTTTTTT
d_call: NA; j_call: TRBJ2-1; clone_size: NA; v_call: TRBV14; cdr3_aa: CASSLGGPYNEQFF; cdr3_nt: TGTGCCAGCAGCCTGGGGGGTCCTTACAATGAGCAGTTCTTC
d_call: NA; j_call: TRBJ2-5; clone_size: NA; v_call: TRBV5-1; cdr3_aa: CASSLAQETQYF; cdr3_nt: TGCGCCAGCAGCTTGGCTCAAGAGACCCAGTACTTC
d_call: TRBD1; j_call: TRBJ1-4; clone_size: NA; v_call: TRBV19; cdr3_aa: CASSIRHRGNEKLFF; cdr3_nt: TGTGCCAGTAGTATACGTCACAGGGGGAATGAAAAACTGTTTTTT
d_call: NA; j_call: TRBJ1-5; clone_size: NA; v_call: TRBV19; cdr3_aa: CASKNARGNQPQHF; cdr3_nt: TGTGCCAGTAAGAATGCTCGCGGCAATCAGCCCCAGCATTTT
d_call: TRBD1; j_call: TRBJ1-5; clone_size: NA; v_call: TRBV6-5; cdr3_aa: CASKQGQGGQPQHF; cdr3_nt: TGTGCCAGCAAGCAAGGACAGGGGGGACAGCCCCAGCATTTT
d_call: NA; j_call: TRBJ1-3; clone_size: NA; v_call: TRBV6-5; cdr3_aa: CASSYSSRRVGNTIYF; cdr3_nt: TGTGCCAGCAGTTACTCTTCGCGAAGGGTTGGAAACACCATATATTTT
d_call: NA; j_call: TRBJ2-3; clone_size: NA; v_call: TRBV5-1; cdr3_aa: CASSPGSGSTFKSTDTQYF; cdr3_nt: TGCGCCAGCAGCCCCGGAAGTGGTTCGACTTTCAAATCCACAGATACGCAGTATTTT
d_call: NA; j_call: TRBJ2-7; clone_size: NA; v_call: TRBV2; cdr3_aa: CASNPPGPSYEQYF; cdr3_nt: TGTGCCAGCAACCCCCCTGGACCATCCTACGAGCAGTACTTC
d_call: NA; j_call: TRBJ1-2; clone_size: NA; v_call: TRBV28; cdr3_aa: CASTGRGDYGYTF; cdr3_nt: TGTGCCAGCACTGGTCGTGGTGACTATGGCTACACCTTC
d_call: NA; j_call: TRBJ2-7; clone_size: NA; v_call: TRBV28; cdr3_aa: CASTPSVGQLYEQYF; cdr3_nt: TGTGCCAGCACCCCCAGTGTGGGACAACTATACGAGCAGTACTTC
d_call: NA; j_call: TRBJ1-2; clone_size: NA; v_call: TRBV29-1; cdr3_aa: CSVESMQGGGHKGGYTF; cdr3_nt: TGCAGCGTTGAATCGATGCAGGGCGGAGGGCACAAAGGTGGCTACACCTTC
d_call: NA; j_call: TRBJ1-5; clone_size: NA; v_call: TRBV28; cdr3_aa: CASSSSTVVFSNQPQHF; cdr3_nt: TGTGCCAGCAGTTCGTCGACAGTTGTCTTTAGCAATCAGCCCCAGCATTTT
d_call: TRBD1; j_call: TRBJ2-1; clone_size: NA; v_call: TRBV4-3; cdr3_aa: CASSQMKDRGFEQFF; cdr3_nt: TGCGCCAGCAGCCAAATGAAAGACAGGGGATTTGAGCAGTTCTTC
d_call: NA; j_call: TRBJ2-2; clone_size: once; v_call: TRBV19; cdr3_aa: CASSATGYTGELFF; cdr3_nt: TGTGCCAGTAGTGCCACAGGGTACACCGGGGAGCTGTTTTTT
d_call: TRBD1; j_call: TRBJ1-2; clone_size: NA; v_call: TRBV7-9; cdr3_aa: CASAKRQGRDGYTF; cdr3_nt: TGTGCCAGCGCGAAAAGACAGGGAAGAGATGGCTACACCTTC
d_call: NA; j_call: TRBJ1-1; clone_size: NA; v_call: TRBV13; cdr3_aa: CASSRRGRTEAFF; cdr3_nt: TGTGCCAGCAGCAGACGGGGGAGGACTGAAGCTTTCTTT
d_call: NA; j_call: TRBJ1-1; clone_size: NA; v_call: TRBV30; cdr3_aa: CAWSVTSNTEAFF; cdr3_nt: TGTGCCTGGAGTGTAACTTCGAACACTGAAGCTTTCTTT
d_call: NA; j_call: TRBJ1-2; clone_size: NA; v_call: TRBV5-4; cdr3_aa: CASSLVQGSSGYTF; cdr3_nt: TGTGCCAGCAGCTTGGTACAGGGTTCAAGCGGCTACACCTTC
d_call: NA; j_call: TRBJ1-4; clone_size: NA; v_call: TRBV5-1; cdr3_aa: CASSLVVNEKLFF; cdr3_nt: TGCGCCAGCAGCTTGGTAGTGAATGAAAAACTGTTTTTT
d_call: NA; j_call: TRBJ2-1; clone_size: NA; v_call: TRBV6-5; cdr3_aa: CASSLRPGSNNEQFF; cdr3_nt: TGTGCCAGCAGTTTACGGCCAGGGAGCAACAATGAGCAGTTCTTC
d_call: TRBD1; j_call: TRBJ1-4; clone_size: NA; v_call: TRBV29-1; cdr3_aa: CSVTGTNEKLFF; cdr3_nt: TGCAGCGTGACAGGGACTAATGAAAAACTGTTTTTT
d_call: TRBD1; j_call: TRBJ2-2; clone_size: NA; v_call: TRBV11-2; cdr3_aa: CASSPPRFGTGDTGELFF; cdr3_nt: TGTGCCAGCAGCCCCCCGCGGTTTGGGACAGGGGACACCGGGGAGCTGTTTTTT
d_call: NA; j_call: TRBJ1-3; clone_size: NA; v_call: TRBV11-2; cdr3_aa: CASSPDWAYSGNTIYF; cdr3_nt: TGTGCCAGCAGCCCCGATTGGGCATACTCTGGAAACACCATATATTTT
d_call: NA; j_call: TRBJ2-7; clone_size: NA; v_call: TRBV28; cdr3_aa: CASTTSVSEQYF; cdr3_nt: TGTGCCAGCACTACTTCAGTTTCCGAGCAGTACTTC
d_call: TRBD2; j_call: TRBJ2-3; clone_size: NA; v_call: TRBV19; cdr3_aa: CASSARTSGRDTDTQYF; cdr3_nt: TGTGCCAGTAGTGCCCGGACTAGCGGGAGGGACACAGATACGCAGTATTTT
d_call: NA; j_call: TRBJ2-3; clone_size: once; v_call: TRBV5-1; cdr3_aa: CASSLDGHKSTDTQYF; cdr3_nt: TGCGCCAGCAGCTTGGATGGCCATAAGAGCACAGATACGCAGTATTTT
d_call: NA; j_call: TRBJ1-4; clone_size: once; v_call: TRBV9; cdr3_aa: CASSLNAGEKLFF; cdr3_nt: TGTGCCAGCAGCCTTAACGCCGGTGAAAAACTGTTTTTT
d_call: NA; j_call: TRBJ1-1; clone_size: NA; v_call: TRBV19; cdr3_aa: CASSMEPTGQMNTEAFF; cdr3_nt: TGTGCCAGTAGTATGGAACCTACTGGACAGATGAACACTGAAGCTTTCTTT
d_call: NA; j_call: TRBJ1-5; clone_size: NA; v_call: TRBV7-2; cdr3_aa: CASSMAREDQPQHF; cdr3_nt: TGTGCCAGCAGTATGGCCCGGGAGGACCAGCCCCAGCATTTT
d_call: NA; j_call: TRBJ1-4; clone_size: NA; v_call: TRBV5-6; cdr3_aa: CASSLARGPGKLFF; cdr3_nt: TGTGCCAGCAGCTTGGCAAGGGGCCCTGGAAAACTGTTTTTT